This TCR beta chain stems from a study of blood T cell repertoires in COVID-19. Study as a whole: Donors in the United States, Italy and Spain gave samples during acute or convalescent COVID-19. T cells, B-cell-depleted T cells, or PBMCs supplied cDNA or gDNA.

Original processing notes: Nucleated cell number was recorded as an estimate derived from reference gene primer amplification. Sequencing was performed with immunoSEQ multiplex PCR; in TCRdb, only in-frame clones are kept and a portion is missing. For V, J and clone size, that table is used; D and trimming come from the DNA. There are around 300,000 clones in the sample; around 83% occur only once, and almost 3% lies in the top ten. In germline, CDR1 is PRHDT, CDR2 FYEKMQ (reference sequence). The CDR3 covers 16 residues. V was clipped by 0 bases and J by 8 bases; unmatched bases: 9. This clonotype was sampled from a man aged 25-40 years with active or convalescent COVID-19. The chain is built from TRBV13 and TRBJ2-3, with 9 bases identical to TRBD2. The sequenced material came from peripheral blood. This chain's CDR3 is CASSLGASGKRVTQYF. The DNA of the CDR3 is TGTGCCAGCAGCTTAGGGGCTAGCGGGAAAAGGGTTACGCAGTATTTT.